Below, one T cell receptor (beta chain) is given with its context. Trimming removed 7 bases at V and 0 bases at J, with 12 bases between. Germline assignment: CDR1 SNHLY and CDR2 FYNNEI. This CDR3 spans 15 amino acids. The entry originates in a study of blood T cell repertoires in COVID-19. Overall study: Sources were T cells, B-cell-depleted T cells, or PBMCs; the material itself was cDNA or gDNA.

TCRdb keeps only in-frame clones here, not all; method: immunoSEQ multiplex PCR. The table records more than 150,000 clones, under 90% of them present only once. The sequenced sample was PBMCs or T cells enriched from blood (not recorded which). The V call is TRBV2, the J call TRBJ2-2, with a weak D call TRBD1 (6 bases). This clonotype originated in a woman aged 45-59 years who had recovered from COVID-19. The CDR3 region is CASKLQGANTGELFF. CDR3 nucleotides: TGTGCCAGCAAGTTACAGGGCGCGAACACCGGGGAGCTGTTTTTT.